Following are 19 T cell receptor beta chains from one sample sequenced in a study of regulatory T cells in long-lasting Graves disease. The time point: persistent/refractory GD, antithyroid drugs over 5 years with positive TRAb. Generation of the TCR library employed RNA extracted from PBMCs. Investigators prepared the TCR beta libraries by applying iRepertoire HTBI primers and Arm-PCR of CDR3 regions. TCRdb reprocessed the multiplex PCR reads with MiXCR, giving one entry per CDR3 protein. The table lists about 400,000 distinct CDR3 sequences, around 21% of them singletons. The source was peripheral blood mononuclear cells (PBMCs), collected when the disease was refractory, from a patient treated with antithyroid drugs. The receptors shown here come from a female donor with Graves disease.

With respect to this clonotype: A much larger clone differs by one base, so this may be a read error. The rearrangement uses TRBV6-2 or TRBV6-3 and TRBJ2-7; 7 bases map to TRBD1. The CDR3 is 14 residues long. Germline values: CDR1 MNHEY, CDR2 SVGEGT. The CDR3 region has the DNA TGTACCAGCAGCCAAAGACAGGGAACCTACGAGCAGTACTTC. Protein product: CTSSQRQGTYEQYF.

The chain is built from TRBV7-2 and TRBJ2-1; 8 nucleotides line up with TRBD2. Germline assignment: CDR1 SGHTA and CDR2 FQGNSA. The CDR3 consists of 17 residues. Germline trimming cut 5 bases from V and 8 bases from J; bases unmatched to any gene: 17. The CDR3 is CASSPTALAGNRDEQFF. The CDR3 DNA reads as TGTGCCAGCAGCCCCACGGCGTTAGCGGGAAATCGGGATGAGCAGTTCTTC.

The J gene is TRBJ1-5, the V gene TRBV11-2, with 7 nucleotides matching TRBD1. Germline V gives CDR1 SGHAT, CDR2 FQNNGV. The CDR3 length is 16 residues. Losses at the gene ends were 5 bases for V and 6 bases for J; bases not matched to a gene: 13. CDR3 sequence reads: CASSPETGPMGQPQHF. The CDR3 nucleotides read TGTGCCAGCAGCCCAGAGACAGGGCCAATGGGTCAGCCCCAGCATTTT.

The chain recombines TRBV20-1 with TRBJ2-7; the D gene is possibly TRBD1 (6 bases). Between the trimmed V and J ends, which lost 4 bases and 4 bases, there was a span of 14 bases. In germline, CDR1 is DFQATT, CDR2 SNEGSKA (reference sequence). The CDR3 extends over 13 amino acids. CDR3 in amino acids: CSATKTGLYEQYF. CDR3 coding DNA: TGCAGTGCTACCAAGACAGGTTTGTACGAGCAGTACTTC.

The rearrangement joins TRBV6-4 to TRBJ1-1; no clear D. The CDR3 length is 13 residues. Germline V lookup: CDR1 MRHNA, CDR2 SNTAGT. The germline V and J ends were trimmed by 2 bases and 1 base, with 5 bases remaining between them. The CDR3: CASSDRPNTEAFF. As DNA, the CDR3 is TGTGCCAGCAGTGACAGACCGAACACTGAAGCTTTCTTT.

This clonotype has at least ten counts. The rearrangement links TRBV28 to TRBJ2-2; 15 positions agree with TRBD2. The CDR3 consists of 17 residues. Per germline, CDR1 MDHEN and CDR2 SYDVKM. V trimming: 5 bases; J trimming: 7 bases; junction bases outside the gene matches: 8. This CDR3 reads CASSPQWTSGRVGELFF. The DNA of the CDR3 is TGTGCCAGCAGTCCCCAGTGGACTAGCGGGAGGGTCGGGGAGCTGTTTTTT.

The CDR3 sequence is CASSVVVRTNEQFF. The CDR3 nucleotides are TGTGCCAGCAGCGTAGTGGTTCGGACCAATGAGCAGTTCTTC. This rearrangement joins TRBV9 to TRBJ2-1; D not certain. Germline CDR1 and CDR2: SGDLS and YYNGEE. The V end lost 0 bases, the J end lost 6 bases, and 10 bases lay between the germline ends. The CDR3 is 14 residues long.

The rearrangement joins TRBV5-1 to TRBJ2-2, with D uncertain. The CDR3 has 13 amino acids. CDR1 and CDR2 from the germline V gene are SGHRS and YFSETQ. The germline V and J ends were trimmed by 4 bases and 5 bases, with 9 bases remaining between them. The CDR3 bases are TGCGCCAGCAGCCCAGACCAGACCGGGGAGCTGTTTTTT. Amino acid sequence: CASSPDQTGELFF.

This clonotype was counted at least ten times. The genes are TRBV27 and TRBJ1-1; no definite D call. The CDR3 contains 13 residues. V was shortened by 1 base and J by 1 base, with 4 bases between the two germline ends. CDR1 is MNHEY, CDR2 SMNVEV, per germline (reference sequence). CDR3 DNA sequence: TGTGCCAGCAGTTTATGGGAGAACACTGAAGCTTTCTTT. Translating it yields CASSLWENTEAFF.

The V gene is TRBV19, the J gene TRBJ2-2; D perhaps matches TRBD2 (6 bases). This CDR3 region has 15 residues. The germline V gene has CDR1 LNHDA and CDR2 SQIVND (reference sequence). The V end lost 6 bases, the J end lost 6 bases, and 17 bases lay between the germline ends. The CDR3 region is CASRYGTAFPGELFF. The CDR3 DNA follows: TGTGCCAGTAGATACGGGACTGCCTTCCCCGGGGAGCTGTTTTTT. The full variable domain, completed using reference TRBV19 and TRBJ2-2, is DGGITQSPKYLFRKEGQNVTLSCEQNLNHDAMYWYRQDPGQGLRLIYYSQIVNDFQKGDIAEGYSVSREKKESFPLTVTSAQKNPTAFYLCASRYGTAFPGELFFGEGSRLTVL.

This chain connects TRBV19 to TRBJ1-1; no reliable D call. V dropped 5 bases and J dropped 0 bases, with 7 bases sitting between them. Germline V CDR1 and CDR2: LNHDA, SQIVND (reference sequence). This CDR3 contains 13 residues. The CDR3 loop reads CASSGNMNTEAFF. DNA for the CDR3: TGTGCCAGTAGTGGGAACATGAACACTGAAGCTTTCTTT. The entire variable domain, with the rest obtained from reference TRBV19 and TRBJ1-1, is as follows: DGGITQSPKYLFRKEGQNVTLSCEQNLNHDAMYWYRQDPGQGLRLIYYSQIVNDFQKGDIAEGYSVSREKKESFPLTVTSAQKNPTAFYLCASSGNMNTEAFFGQGTRLTVV.

This sequence joins TRBV2 and TRBJ2-5, with a tentative D call TRBD2 (6 bases). This CDR3 is built from 13 residues. The germline V and J ends were trimmed by 6 bases and 5 bases, with 13 bases remaining between them. Germline V gene sequence: CDR1 SNHLY, CDR2 FYNNEI. CDR3: CASRGRGRETQYF. The CDR3 region has the DNA TGTGCCAGCAGGGGACGGGGGAGGGAGACCCAGTACTTC. The variable domain in full, completed from reference TRBV2 and TRBJ2-5, reads EPEVTQTPSHQVTQMGQEVILRCVPISNHLYFYWYRQILGQKVEFLVSFYNNEISEKSEIFDDQFSVERPDGSNFTLKIRSTKLEDSAMYFCASRGRGRETQYFGPGTRLLVL.

The chain is built from TRBV19 and TRBJ1-5; 8 bases fit TRBD1. The CDR3 is 17 amino acids. CDR1 is LNHDA and CDR2 is SQIVND in the germline V gene (reference sequence). V was clipped by 3 bases and J by 3 bases; unmatched bases: 10. The CDR3 nucleotides are TGTGCCAGTAGTATTACCGGCAGGGGGCTCACCAATCAGCCCCAGCATTTT. Translation gives CASSITGRGLTNQPQHF.

This clonotype has at least ten counts. The chain is built from TRBV28 and TRBJ2-5, with 7 bases fitting TRBD2. The CDR3 loop spans 13 amino acids. Germline V CDR1 and CDR2: MDHEN, SYDVKM. Unmatched junction bases numbered 6, after V lost 2 bases and J lost 9 bases. The CDR3 nucleotides read TGTGCCAGCAGTTTAGGGACTACGGGGCCCCAGTACTTC. This encodes CASSLGTTGPQYF. Full variable domain (outside the CDR3, taken from reference TRBV28 and TRBJ2-5): DVKVTQSSRYLVKRTGEKVFLECVQDMDHENMFWYRQDPGLGLRLIYFSYDVKMKEKGDIPEGYSVSREKKERFSLILESASTNQTSMYLCASSLGTTGPQYFGPGTRLLVL.

The V gene is TRBV6-2 or TRBV6-3, the J gene TRBJ1-1; weak D call: TRBD1 (5 bases). V was pared by 6 bases and J by 0 bases, with 23 bases between. CDR1 and CDR2 from the germline V gene are MNHEY and SVGEGT. The CDR3 consists of 18 residues. Here the CDR3 reads CASSFPGRGALMNTEAFF. The CDR3 DNA follows: TGTGCCAGCAGCTTTCCGGGTCGAGGGGCACTTATGAACACTGAAGCTTTCTTT.

The V call is TRBV29-1, the J call TRBJ1-3, with 9 bases lining up with TRBD1. Germline V gene sequence: CDR1 SQVTM, CDR2 ANQGSEA. There are 13 residues in the CDR3. Germline trimming cut 7 bases from V and 4 bases from J; bases unmatched to any gene: 5. DNA of the CDR3: TGCAGCGCTACAGGGGGCACAGGAAACACCATATATTTT. This codes for CSATGGTGNTIYF.

This clonotype was counted between two and nine times. The chain links TRBV29-1 to TRBJ1-1; D perhaps matches TRBD1 (6 bases). V lost 7 bases, J lost 1 base, and 13 bases lay in between. Germline V gene sequence: CDR1 SQVTM, CDR2 ANQGSEA. The CDR3 covers 13 residues. In nucleotides, the CDR3 is TGCAGCGCCTTTGACAGGACGAACACTGAAGCTTTCTTT. Encoded protein: CSAFDRTNTEAFF.

This clonotype came up many times. The CDR3 loop is CASSYNRDRGTYEQYF. DNA for the CDR3: TGTGCCAGCAGTTACAACCGGGACAGGGGGACCTACGAGCAGTACTTC. J is TRBJ2-7 and V is TRBV6-5; TRBD1 matches at 11 bases. This CDR3 spans 16 amino acids. From germline, CDR1 is MNHEY and CDR2 SVGAGI. With 2 bases clipped from V and 2 bases from J, the junction kept 5 bases outside the gene matches.

This clonotype came up a few times. The J gene is TRBJ2-5, the V gene TRBV27; D not resolved. The germline V and J ends were trimmed by 6 bases and 1 base, with 9 bases remaining between them. The CDR3 is 13 amino acids. Germline V gives CDR1 MNHEY, CDR2 SMNVEV (reference sequence). The CDR3 sequence is CASRMTFQETQYF. The CDR3 region has the DNA TGTGCCAGCAGAATGACCTTCCAAGAGACCCAGTACTTC.